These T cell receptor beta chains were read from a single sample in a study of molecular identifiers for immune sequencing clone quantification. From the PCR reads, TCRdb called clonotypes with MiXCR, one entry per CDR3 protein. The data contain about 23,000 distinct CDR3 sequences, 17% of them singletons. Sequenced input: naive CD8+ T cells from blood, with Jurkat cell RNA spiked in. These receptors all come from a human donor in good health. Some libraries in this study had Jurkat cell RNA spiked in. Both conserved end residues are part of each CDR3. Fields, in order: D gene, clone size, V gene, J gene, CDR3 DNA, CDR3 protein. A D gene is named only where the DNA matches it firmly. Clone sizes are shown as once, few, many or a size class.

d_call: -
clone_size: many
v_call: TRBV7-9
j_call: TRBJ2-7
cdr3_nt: TGTGCCAGCAGCTTCTCCGCCGGGGGGCCGGCCTACGAGCAGTACTTC
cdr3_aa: CASSFSAGGPAYEQYF

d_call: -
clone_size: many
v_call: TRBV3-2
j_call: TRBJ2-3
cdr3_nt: TGTGCCAGCATCCCTTGTGGGCCCCCGGCTGATACGCAGTATTTT
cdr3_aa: CASIPCGPPADTQYF

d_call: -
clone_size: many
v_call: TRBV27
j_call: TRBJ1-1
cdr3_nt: TGTGCCAGCAGTCACGTAGCGAACTTGGACACTGAAGCTTTCTTT
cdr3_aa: CASSHVANLDTEAFF

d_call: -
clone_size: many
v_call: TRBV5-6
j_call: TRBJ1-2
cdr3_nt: TGTGCCAGCAGCCCCCCGGACGGCAACTTCTATGGCTACACCTTC
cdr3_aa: CASSPPDGNFYGYTF

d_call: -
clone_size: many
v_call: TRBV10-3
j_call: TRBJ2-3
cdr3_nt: TGTGCCACCTCGGGAGATAGCACAGATACGCAGTATTTT
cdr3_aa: CATSGDSTDTQYF

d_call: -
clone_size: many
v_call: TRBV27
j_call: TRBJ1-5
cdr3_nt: TGTGCCAGCAGTTTTAGTCTTTATCAGCCCCAGCATTTT
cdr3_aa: CASSFSLYQPQHF

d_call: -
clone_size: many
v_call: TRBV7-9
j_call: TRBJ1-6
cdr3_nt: TGTGCCAGCAGCTTAGACCTGCAGGGAAGTTCACCCCTCCACTTT
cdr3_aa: CASSLDLQGSSPLHF

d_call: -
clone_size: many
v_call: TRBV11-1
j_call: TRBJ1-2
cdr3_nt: TGTGCCAGCAGCGAATTGGACGGAAAAAACTATGGCTACACCTTC
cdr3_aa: CASSELDGKNYGYTF

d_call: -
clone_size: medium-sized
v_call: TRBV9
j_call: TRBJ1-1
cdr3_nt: TGTGCCAGCAGCGTAGGGAGCGGGACGCAAGCTTTCTTT
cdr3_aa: CASSVGSGTQAFF

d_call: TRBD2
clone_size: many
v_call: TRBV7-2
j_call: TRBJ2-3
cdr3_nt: TGTGCCAGCAGCCCCAGACTAGCGGGAGTGAGCACAGATACGCAGTATTTT
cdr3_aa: CASSPRLAGVSTDTQYF

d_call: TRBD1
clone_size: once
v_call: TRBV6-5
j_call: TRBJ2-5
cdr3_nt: TGTGCCAGCAGCCCTACGGACAGGGAAGACGAGACCCAGTACTTC
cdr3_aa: CASSPTDREDETQYF

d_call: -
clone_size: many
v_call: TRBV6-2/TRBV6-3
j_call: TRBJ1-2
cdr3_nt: TGTGCCAGCACGGGGGGTAACTATGGCTACACCTTC
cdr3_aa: CASTGGNYGYTF

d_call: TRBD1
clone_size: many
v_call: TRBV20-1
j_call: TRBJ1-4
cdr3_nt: TGCAGTGCTAGATCCCAGGGGGTGATCTATGAAAAACTGTTTTTT
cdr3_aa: CSARSQGVIYEKLFF

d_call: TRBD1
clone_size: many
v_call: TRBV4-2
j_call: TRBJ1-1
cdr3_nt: TGTGCCAGCAGCCAAGACGGACAGGGTAAGAACACTGAAGCTTTCTTT
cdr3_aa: CASSQDGQGKNTEAFF

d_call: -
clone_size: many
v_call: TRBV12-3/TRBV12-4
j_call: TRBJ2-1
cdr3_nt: TGTGCCAGCGGGGCGAGCTCCTACAATGAGCAGTTCTTC
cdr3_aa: CASGASSYNEQFF

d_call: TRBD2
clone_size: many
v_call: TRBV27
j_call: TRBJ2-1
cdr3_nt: TGTGCCAGCAGTTTATCCTTGGGGACTAGAAGAAGTGAGCAGTTCTTC
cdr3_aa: CASSLSLGTRRSEQFF